The 27 T cell receptor beta chains in this list originate from one sample, sequenced in a study of CD8 T cells in ankylosing spondylitis. These TCRs are of unknown antigen specificity. Findings and caveats of the study: A TCR beta motif made of fewer than 10 highly homologous variants seemed typical of ankylosing spondylitis blood.

Each CDR3 protein gets one entry after TCRdb re-called the 5' RACE reads with MiXCR. The sample lists roughly 350,000 distinct CDR3 sequences, roughly 8% occurring once. The sequenced material came from blood, either unsorted or a sorted T cell fraction (not recorded which). The receptor set was obtained from a male donor with ankylosing spondylitis.

This clonotype was observed a single time. V usage is TRBV2 and J usage is TRBJ2-1; TRBD1 agrees at 8 bases. Per germline, CDR1 SNHLY and CDR2 FYNNEI. V shed 6 bases, J shed 10 bases, and the junction held 8 bases outside the gene matches. This CDR3 contains 13 residues. The CDR3: CASSADRGLEQFF. The CDR3 nucleotides are TGTGCCAGCAGCGCTGACAGGGGACTCGAGCAGTTCTTC.

V gene TRBV7-9 combines with J gene TRBJ2-7; D unresolved. Germline V CDR1 and CDR2: SEHNR, FQNEAQ (reference sequence). The CDR3 runs to 15 residues. Trimming took off 5 bases at V and 2 bases at J, with 16 bases between the two ends. This CDR3 is CASSTIRARTYEQYF. DNA of the CDR3: TGTGCCAGCAGCACCATTCGGGCTAGAACCTACGAGCAGTACTTC. The complete variable domain, with remaining parts taken from reference TRBV7-9 and TRBJ2-7, reads DTGVSQNPRHKITKRGQNVTFRCDPISEHNRLYWYRQTLGQGPEFLTYFQNEAQLEKSRLLSDRFSAERPKGSFSTLEIQRTEQGDSAMYLCASSTIRARTYEQYFGPGTRLTVT.

This clonotype was counted many times. The V gene is TRBV12-3 or TRBV12-4, the J gene TRBJ1-5, with 7 bases fitting TRBD1. V was clipped by 6 bases and J by 4 bases; unmatched bases: 9. The CDR3 contains 15 residues. Here the CDR3 reads CASRRPGQTNQPQHF. The CDR3 bases are TGTGCCAGCAGGAGACCGGGACAGACAAATCAGCCCCAGCATTTT.

This clonotype has more than one count but fewer than ten. The chain couples TRBV5-1 to TRBJ1-6; no clear D. The CDR3 is made up of 15 amino acids. Germline V gene sequence: CDR1 SGHRS, CDR2 YFSETQ. V lost 4 bases, J lost 7 bases, and 15 bases lay in between. CDR3 DNA sequence: TGCGCCAGCAGCCGAAGCACCGAACCAAATTCACCCCTCCACTTT. It encodes CASSRSTEPNSPLHF.

The J gene is TRBJ1-2, the V gene TRBV20-1; D ambiguous. CDR1 is DFQATT, CDR2 SNEGSKA, per germline (reference sequence). Trimming stripped 3 bases from V and 4 bases from J, with 18 bases between. This CDR3 spans 15 amino acids. The CDR3 DNA reads as TGCAGTGCTAGGGCAGCGGGTCGGGAGGGCTATGGCTACACCTTC. Translation: CSARAAGREGYGYTF.

The V gene is TRBV9, the J gene TRBJ2-7, with a tentative D call TRBD1 (6 bases). The length of the CDR3 is 14 residues. Deletions cut 3 bases from V and 2 bases from J, with 12 bases between. The germline gives CDR1 SGDLS, CDR2 YYNGEE. The CDR3 DNA follows: TGTGCCAGCAGCGGGCCACAGGGTCCCTACGAGCAGTACTTC. Translation: CASSGPQGPYEQYF.

Many counts were recorded for this clonotype. The chain is built from TRBV9 and TRBJ1-4; D possibly corresponds to TRBD1 (5 bases). Germline lookup yields CDR1 SGDLS and CDR2 YYNGEE. V lost 0 bases, J lost 7 bases, and 13 bases lay in between. This CDR3 is built from 15 residues. CDR3 bases: TGTGCCAGCAGCGTAGGTGGGGGAGGAGGTGAAAAACTGTTTTTT. This codes for CASSVGGGGGEKLFF.

Only a few counts were recorded for this clonotype. This chain uses TRBV11-3 with TRBJ1-2; 9 positions agree with TRBD1. Looked up from germline, CDR1 is SGHNT and CDR2 is YENEEA. This CDR3 comprises 13 residues. The ends lost 5 bases at V and 3 bases at J; junction bases unmatched: 1. This chain's CDR3 is CASSGTGHYGYTF. Here the CDR3 DNA reads TGTGCCAGCAGCGGGACAGGGCACTATGGCTACACCTTC. The variable domain in full, with the rest retrieved from reference TRBV11-3 and TRBJ1-2, is EAGVVQSPRYKIIEKKQPVAFWCNPISGHNTLYWYLQNLGQGPELLIRYENEEAVDDSQLPKDRFSAERLKGVDSTLKIQPAELGDSAVYLCASSGTGHYGYTFGSGTRLTVV.

V and J are TRBV20-1 and TRBJ1-1; no clear D gene. V was cut by 7 bases and J by 1 base, with 25 bases left in between. This CDR3 has 17 amino acids. CDR1 and CDR2 from the germline V gene are DFQATT and SNEGSKA (reference sequence). Written as DNA, the CDR3 is TGCAGTGTCCGGGTGGAGGTGTGGGCCTGGGGGAACACTGAAGCTTTCTTT. Protein: CSVRVEVWAWGNTEAFF.

This clonotype appeared many times. V and J are TRBV10-3 and TRBJ2-3, with 7 bases that match TRBD2. Germline loops: CDR1 ENHRY, CDR2 SYGVKD. The CDR3 covers 15 residues. V trimming: 0 bases; J trimming: 4 bases; junction bases outside the gene matches: 4. The CDR3 DNA sequence: TGTGCCATCAGTGAGTCGGCGGGAGTATCAGATACGCAGTATTTT. Translating gives CAISESAGVSDTQYF.

The V gene is TRBV2, the J gene TRBJ1-2; D unclear. Per the germline V gene, CDR1 is SNHLY and CDR2 is FYNNEI. V gave up 3 bases and J gave up 3 bases, with 11 bases separating them. The CDR3 totals 14 residues. CDR3 in DNA: TGTGCCAGCAGTGACGGGTTACCGCACTATGGCTACACCTTC. Translating it yields CASSDGLPHYGYTF.

This clonotype has a count of ten or more. The rearrangement joins TRBV28 to TRBJ1-4; weak D call: TRBD1 (5 bases). Germline V gene data show CDR1 as MDHEN and CDR2 as SYDVKM. This CDR3 region has 13 residues. V lost 7 bases, J lost 4 bases, and 10 bases lay in between. The CDR3 DNA reads TGTGCCAGCAATCGGGGCCTTAATGAAAAACTGTTTTTT. Translated, it gives CASNRGLNEKLFF.

This clonotype has a handful of counts. V gene TRBV15 combines with J gene TRBJ2-5; 10 bases agree with TRBD1. J gave up 5 bases and V 5 bases, and 14 bases lay outside the gene matches. CDR1 and CDR2 (germline): LNHNV, YYDKDF (reference sequence). The CDR3 runs 17 residues. The CDR3 sequence: CATSPERRQGAWETQYF. CDR3 bases: TGTGCCACCAGCCCGGAGAGGAGACAGGGGGCTTGGGAGACCCAGTACTTC.

This clonotype occurred a few times. The gene calls are TRBV20-1 and TRBJ2-1; 8 bases are shared with TRBD2. Trimming took 6 bases from V and 10 from J; bases not matched to a gene: 17. The V gene's germline CDR1 is DFQATT and CDR2 SNEGSKA (reference sequence). The CDR3 is 15 residues long. CDR3 nucleotide sequence: TGCAGTGCCCAGAGTGCGGGAGGCCGGGGGTGGGAGCAGTTCTTC. The encoded protein is CSAQSAGGRGWEQFF.

The V gene is TRBV3-1, the J gene TRBJ1-1, with D unresolved. Germline CDR1 reads LGHDT; CDR2 reads YNNKEL (reference sequence). The V gene lost 1 base and the J gene lost 4 bases, with 13 bases spanning the gap. This CDR3 comprises 15 residues. Here the CDR3 DNA reads TGTGCCAGCAGCCAAGGAGGGTTCAGTGGCACTGAAGCTTTCTTT. This gives the protein CASSQGGFSGTEAFF.

V gene TRBV6-4 combines with J gene TRBJ2-3; D remains unclear. The ends were cut back, 6 bases at V and 6 bases at J, with 13 bases in the middle. CDR3 length equals 13 residues. Germline CDR1 reads MRHNA; CDR2 reads SNTAGT. CDR3 protein: CASSPSNADTQYF. CDR3 DNA sequence: TGTGCCAGCAGCCCCTCGAATGCCGATACGCAGTATTTT.

This clonotype was picked up a small number of times. The rearrangement links TRBV20-1 to TRBJ2-7; D is ambiguous. Trimming removed 6 bases from V and 3 bases from J, with 15 bases in between. Per the germline V gene, CDR1 is DFQATT and CDR2 is SNEGSKA (reference sequence). The CDR3 is made up of 13 amino acids. The CDR3 DNA reads as TGCAGTGCCCCGACAAACACCCACTACGAGCAGTACTTC. This codes for CSAPTNTHYEQYF.

This rearrangement joins TRBV29-1 to TRBJ2-5; 7 bases are a match to TRBD1. This CDR3 is 14 amino acids long. Germline V gene sequence: CDR1 SQVTM, CDR2 ANQGSEA. V dropped 4 bases and J dropped 5; count of bases not matched to a gene: 10. The CDR3 reads CSVGRGQKKETQYF. The DNA of the CDR3 is TGCAGCGTTGGCAGGGGACAGAAAAAGGAGACCCAGTACTTC.

The sample holds a few counts of this clonotype. The rearrangement links TRBV7-6 to TRBJ2-5; D is perhaps TRBD2 (5 bases). CDR3 length: 15 amino acids. The germline gives CDR1 SGHVS, CDR2 FNYEAQ. The germline V and J ends were trimmed by 4 bases and 1 base, with 13 bases remaining between them. The CDR3 sequence: CASSSPRAAQETQYF. In DNA, the CDR3 is TGTGCCAGCAGCTCCCCACGAGCGGCCCAAGAGACCCAGTACTTC. The full variable domain, its missing parts supplied by reference TRBV7-6 and TRBJ2-5, is GAGVSQSPRYKVTKRGQDVALRCDPISGHVSLYWYRQALGQGPEFLTYFNYEAQQDKSGLPNDRFSAERPEGSISTLTIQRTEQRDSAMYRCASSSPRAAQETQYFGPGTRLLVL.

In its sample, this clonotype was seen a few times. The chain uses TRBV25-1 and TRBJ2-7; possible D gene TRBD2, 6 bases. V was pared by 2 bases and J by 7 bases, with 18 bases between. The CDR3 covers 15 residues. Germline CDR1 and CDR2: MGHDK and SYGVNS. This CDR3 is CASSERSGVRREQYF. DNA for the CDR3: TGTGCCAGCAGTGAAAGATCGGGGGTTCGTCGGGAGCAGTACTTC.

This clonotype was counted ten times or more. The chain uses TRBV14 and TRBJ2-1; the D gene is possibly TRBD2 (6 bases). V lost 3 bases and J 8 bases, leaving 8 bases between the germline ends. The CDR3 contains 12 residues. Germline lookup yields CDR1 SGHDN and CDR2 FVKESK. CDR3 in DNA: TGTGCCAGCAGCCACAGGAGGGATGAGCAGTTCTTC. Translating gives CASSHRRDEQFF.

The chain carries TRBV12-3 or TRBV12-4 and TRBJ1-2; TRBD1 is a possible D gene (5 bases). The CDR3 runs 15 residues. V shed 5 bases and J shed 4 bases, with 17 bases lying between them. This chain's CDR3 is CASSLFPQGAYGYTF. CDR3 nucleotide sequence: TGTGCCAGCAGTCTCTTTCCTCAGGGAGCCTATGGCTACACCTTC.

This clonotype was counted many times. The rearrangement uses TRBV29-1 and TRBJ2-1, with TRBD1 matching 10 bases. Germline CDR1 is SQVTM and CDR2 is ANQGSEA. CDR3 length equals 13 residues. V was clipped by 3 bases and J by 6 bases; unmatched bases: 2. The CDR3 sequence is CSVDRTGGNEQFF. CDR3 DNA: TGCAGCGTTGATAGGACAGGGGGCAATGAGCAGTTCTTC.

This clonotype was counted only a few times. The rearrangement links TRBV20-1 to TRBJ2-5; possibly TRBD2 for D (7 bases). Trimming cost V 6 bases and J 7 bases, with 30 bases left between them. The CDR3 runs 17 residues. The germline CDR1 and CDR2 sequences are DFQATT and SNEGSKA (reference sequence). The CDR3 sequence: CSAHPPGGRWQTGTQYF. In nucleotides, the CDR3 is TGCAGTGCCCATCCTCCGGGGGGCCGGTGGCAAACGGGGACCCAGTACTTC.

This clonotype was counted at least ten times. This rearrangement joins TRBV10-3 to TRBJ2-7; 9 bases are a match to TRBD2. CDR3 length equals 15 residues. CDR1 ENHRY and CDR2 SYGVKD come from the germline V gene. J was trimmed by 2 bases and V by 2 bases; bases with no gene match: 4. CDR3 bases: TGTGCCATCAGTGAGCTAGCGGGGATTACCTACGAGCAGTACTTC. This sequence encodes CAISELAGITYEQYF.

This rearrangement joins TRBV28 to TRBJ2-1; 7 nucleotides line up with TRBD2. This CDR3 comprises 15 residues. The J segment lost 3 bases and the V segment lost 6 bases, leaving 8 bases of the junction unmatched. Germline assignment: CDR1 MDHEN and CDR2 SYDVKM. In nucleotides, the CDR3 is TGTGCCAGCAGCCCCCCTAGCGGAGGCTACAATGAGCAGTTCTTC. Its translation: CASSPPSGGYNEQFF.

This clonotype has more than one count but fewer than ten. The chain uses TRBV4-1 and TRBJ1-5; D uncertain. This CDR3 region has 15 residues. The V gene lost 4 bases and the J gene lost 0 bases, with 10 bases spanning the gap. Germline V gene lookup returns CDR1 MGHRA and CDR2 YSYEKL. DNA of the CDR3: TGCGCCAGCAGCCTCGGGCGGCTTAGCAATCAGCCCCAGCATTTT. Translating gives CASSLGRLSNQPQHF.